This TCR beta chain was profiled in a study of blood T cell repertoires in COVID-19 (dated by TCRdb to about 2020). Regarding the complete study: Samples from collaborators originated in the United States, Italy and Spain and spanned both the acute and convalescent phases of COVID-19. Sample metadata almost always included a de-identified subject ID, COVID-19 status, age in years and sex. The repertoires were released in a freely available public database meant as a resource for research on the immune response to SARS-CoV-2. The material from the prospective study consisted of cDNA or gDNA derived from T cells, B-cell-depleted T cells, or PBMCs. The dataset comprised deeply sampled blood TCRbeta repertoires from subjects exposed to, actively infected with, or recovered from COVID-19. Samples were obtained from the ongoing ImmuneRACE study (first 160 participants) and from approximately 1,200 subjects provided by 6 global collaborators. Where HLA class I and class II types were available, the types were taken from metadata supplied by the sample provider, not from assay-based typing.

CDR1 and CDR2, per the germline V gene (reference sequence), are LNHDA and SQIVND. V trim: 5 bases; J trim: 1 base; unmatched bases: 11. Spanning cysteine to phenylalanine, the CDR3 consists of 18 amino acids. Only the CDR3 DNA stays, 54 bases, in frame from base 1. Regarding this clone: The antigen this receptor binds is unknown. Per-nucleotide qualities are absent, and no much larger clonotype sits a single base away.

Beyond this particular receptor, the publication reports: Clinical and demographic metadata were provided uncurated, with the amount varying by source and participant.

Each collaborating institution followed its own protocols to collect whole blood in K2EDTA tubes. For TCRbeta analysis, collaborators shipped samples as frozen whole blood, isolated PBMCs, or DNA extracted from either of those sample types. The immunoSEQ Assay, a bias-controlled multiplex PCR, was used to amplify TCRbeta CDR3 regions from genomic DNA. The authors' analysis ran thus. Nucleated cell counts per sample were estimated from amplification of reference gene primers within the assay. To quantify the absolute abundance of each unique TCRbeta CDR3 rearrangement, sequence reads were collapsed and filtered. For each sample, productive Simpson clonality was calculated by taking the square root of Simpson's diversity index across productive rearrangements. TCRdb retrieved this table from immuneACCESS and kept in-frame rearrangements only. Not all clones are present; in checked studies, unresolved V genes account for under half, and no reason is known for the remainder. D and trimming were read from the DNA, whereas the V and J calls and clone size are those reported in that table. Recorded for this sample are approximately 280,000 clones; around 89% of them occurred a single time. Approximately 4.2% of the sample comes from the top ten.

The sequence joins TRBV19 to TRBJ2-4; TRBD1 aligns with 10 central bases. The TCR was taken from a middle-aged man with acute or convalescent COVID-19. The material sequenced was peripheral blood. The bases read TGTGCCAGTAGTCCGAGGGAGGGGACAGGGGAGGCCAAAAACATTCAGTACTTC. Its coded protein is CASSPREGTGEAKNIQYF.